This T cell receptor (beta chain) was obtained from a study of CD8+CD57+ T cells in acquired aplastic anemia. Study at large: Healthy donor CD4+ cell samples had a mean of approximately 10 million reads. Findings and caveats of the study: Overlapping CD8+ CDR3 repertoires of patients and controls contained roughly 29 shared sequences.

This CDR3 contains 12 residues. Per germline, CDR1 LNHDA and CDR2 SQIVND (reference sequence). Trimming shortened V by 1 base and J by 12 bases, and 7 bases separated the two germline ends. Only one count was recorded for this clonotype. Its antigen is not identified. Using genomic DNA as the template, TCR beta VDJ and CDR3 profiling was carried out. Using its own MiXCR run on the reads, TCRdb lists one record per CDR3 protein. The repertoire holds 98,000 or so distinct CDR3 sequences, with under 60% as singletons. Sequencing was performed on sorted CD4+, CD8+, or CD8+CD57+ T cells (not recorded which) from PBMCs. This TCR was recovered from a human donor in good health, serving as a control. V usage is TRBV19 and J usage is TRBJ1-6; the D is unclear. CDR3 amino acids: CASSIGGGPLHF. CDR3 in DNA: TGTGCCAGTAGTATAGGCGGTGGACCCCTCCACTTT.